Following are 23 T cell receptor beta chains from one sample sequenced in a study of T cell repertoires in cytomegalovirus infection. Via MiXCR, TCRdb re-called the reads, giving one row per CDR3 protein. The sample shows about 230,000 distinct CDR3 sequences, under 25% of them seen only once. The sample comprised CD8+ T cells from PBMCs. The origin of the receptors is a human donor in good health (CMV status not recorded). Some clones in this sample may be carry-over from other donors' samples.

This clonotype was counted many times. The CDR3 DNA sequence: TGTGCCAGCAGCACCGGGTGGGGGGGGGACACTGAAGCTTTCTTT. Protein: CASSTGWGGDTEAFF. The chain combines TRBV7-9 with TRBJ1-1; weak D call: TRBD1 (5 bases). V was cut by 5 bases and J by 3 bases, with 16 bases left in between. CDR1 is SEHNR and CDR2 is FQNEAQ in the germline V gene (reference sequence). The CDR3 sequence is 15 residues long.

This clonotype appeared a few times. This chain uses TRBV28 with TRBJ2-4; 13 nucleotides agree with TRBD2. Germline loops: CDR1 MDHEN, CDR2 SYDVKM. J lost 13 bases, V lost 7 bases, and 4 bases had no gene match. The CDR3 has 12 residues. The CDR3 region is CASTGLAGDQYF. The CDR3 region has the DNA TGTGCCAGCACCGGACTAGCGGGGGACCAGTACTTC.

This clonotype has a handful of counts. This sequence joins TRBV20-1 and TRBJ1-4, with a tentative D call TRBD1 (6 bases). Germline values: CDR1 DFQATT, CDR2 SNEGSKA (reference sequence). V shed 1 base and J shed 5 bases, with 11 bases lying between them. The CDR3 contains 14 residues. In DNA form, the CDR3 reads TGCAGTGCTAGAGCGAGGACAGTAAATGAAAAACTGTTTTTT. This encodes CSARARTVNEKLFF.

This clonotype has a handful of counts. V is TRBV5-4 and J is TRBJ2-2; D is possibly TRBD1 (6 bases). Germline CDR1 reads SGHNT; CDR2 reads YYREEE (reference sequence). This CDR3 region has 17 residues. V lost 0 bases to trimming and J lost 1 base, with 13 bases between them. In nucleotides, the CDR3 is TGTGCCAGCAGCTTGGATCAGACAGGTTGGAACACCGGGGAGCTGTTTTTT. The encoded protein is CASSLDQTGWNTGELFF.

Judged by abundance, this clonotype is medium-sized. The chain couples TRBV7-6 to TRBJ1-1, with D perhaps TRBD1 (5 bases). V was pared by 5 bases and J by 4 bases, with 11 bases between. CDR3 length: 13 amino acids. Germline lookup yields CDR1 SGHVS and CDR2 FNYEAQ. DNA of the CDR3: TGTGCCAGCAGCCCACCGGGGGGCACTGAAGCTTTCTTT. It encodes CASSPPGGTEAFF. Using reference TRBV7-6 and TRBJ1-1 for the parts outside the CDR3, the full variable domain is GAGVSQSPRYKVTKRGQDVALRCDPISGHVSLYWYRQALGQGPEFLTYFNYEAQQDKSGLPNDRFSAERPEGSISTLTIQRTEQRDSAMYRCASSPPGGTEAFFGQGTRLTVV.

The chain links TRBV30 to TRBJ2-5, with 9 bases identical to TRBD2. Unmatched junction bases numbered 10, after V lost 7 bases and J lost 7 bases. The germline V gene encodes CDR1 GTSNPN and CDR2 SVGIG (reference sequence). This CDR3 has 13 amino acids. In DNA form, the CDR3 reads TGTGCCTCCCATCATGGTAGCGGGGGGACCCAGTACTTC. Amino acid sequence: CASHHGSGGTQYF.

This clonotype turned up a few times. This chain joins TRBV19 and TRBJ1-1, with a weak D call TRBD1 (5 bases). V dropped 5 bases and J dropped 4 bases, with 11 bases sitting between them. CDR1 is LNHDA, CDR2 SQIVND, per germline (reference sequence). The CDR3 is 13 residues long. The CDR3: CASSLAGFTEAFF. In DNA form, the CDR3 reads TGTGCCAGTAGTCTGGCAGGGTTCACTGAAGCTTTCTTT.

At least ten counts were recorded for this clonotype. The chain employs TRBV5-1 and TRBJ2-1; a possible D gene is TRBD2 (6 bases). Germline assignment: CDR1 SGHRS and CDR2 YFSETQ. CDR3 length: 14 residues. V was shortened by 1 base and J by 9 bases, with 14 bases between the two germline ends. DNA of the CDR3: TGCGCCAGCAGCTTGTTATGGCGGGGCGGTGAGCAGTTCTTC. Amino acid sequence: CASSLLWRGGEQFF.

The rearrangement joins TRBV28 to TRBJ2-6; 8 nucleotides line up with TRBD1. J was trimmed by 4 bases and V by 6 bases; bases with no gene match: 5. CDR1 is MDHEN and CDR2 is SYDVKM in the germline V gene. The CDR3 consists of 15 residues. The CDR3 region is CASRDRVTGANVLTF. In DNA, the CDR3 is TGTGCCAGCAGGGACAGGGTAACGGGGGCCAACGTCCTGACTTTC.

The chain uses TRBV12-3 or TRBV12-4 and TRBJ2-1; 16 nucleotides align to TRBD2. The trim removed 7 bases at V and 10 bases at J, leaving 10 bases unmatched. This CDR3 spans 16 amino acids. In DNA form, the CDR3 reads TGTGCCAGCACTAAAGGGACTAGCGGGGGGGCGCGGGAGCAGTTCTTC. It specifies CASTKGTSGGAREQFF.

The chain employs TRBV7-6 and TRBJ2-5; D tentatively reads TRBD1 or TRBD2 (7 bases each). The germline V and J ends were trimmed by 3 bases and 4 bases, with 12 bases remaining between them. Germline-derived CDR1 and CDR2 are SGHVS and FNYEAQ. The CDR3 length is 14 residues. The CDR3 reads CASSFAGGVETQYF. The CDR3 DNA reads as TGTGCCAGCAGCTTCGCAGGGGGGGTAGAGACCCAGTACTTC.

This chain uses TRBV9 with TRBJ1-1, with D hard to call. Per the germline V gene, CDR1 is SGDLS and CDR2 is YYNGEE. CDR3 length: 13 amino acids. Trimming took off 5 bases at V and 5 bases at J, with 13 bases between the two ends. CDR3: CASRGTVGTEAFF. The CDR3 DNA reads TGTGCCAGCAGGGGAACAGTGGGGACTGAAGCTTTCTTT.

V and J are TRBV19 and TRBJ1-1; 7 nucleotides match TRBD1. V was pared by 10 bases and J by 1 base, with 3 bases of the junction left unmatched. The germline V gene has CDR1 LNHDA and CDR2 SQIVND (reference sequence). CDR3 size: 12 residues. The chain's CDR3 is CATRQGNTEAFF. The CDR3 DNA sequence: TGTGCCACTAGACAGGGGAACACTGAAGCTTTCTTT. The entire variable domain, with the rest obtained from reference TRBV19 and TRBJ1-1, is as follows: DGGITQSPKYLFRKEGQNVTLSCEQNLNHDAMYWYRQDPGQGLRLIYYSQIVNDFQKGDIAEGYSVSREKKESFPLTVTSAQKNPTAFYLCATRQGNTEAFFGQGTRLTVV.

This clonotype was picked up a small number of times. J is TRBJ1-2 and V is TRBV7-9; D uncertain. The germline V gene has CDR1 SEHNR and CDR2 FQNEAQ (reference sequence). Trimming stripped 4 bases from V and 7 bases from J, with 10 bases between. The CDR3 extends over 12 amino acids. CDR3 sequence: CASSSSGIGYTF. DNA of the CDR3: TGTGCCAGCAGCTCCTCGGGGATTGGCTACACCTTC.

The genes are TRBV5-4 and TRBJ2-1; 8 bases fit TRBD2. After removal of 2 bases from V and 6 bases from J, the junction contained 4 bases not matched to a gene. Per germline, CDR1 SGHNT and CDR2 YYREEE (reference sequence). This CDR3 is built from 14 residues. CDR3 amino acids: CASSFGGGRNEQFF. The CDR3 bases are TGTGCCAGCAGCTTTGGCGGGGGGCGCAATGAGCAGTTCTTC. Combining the CDR3 with reference TRBV5-4 and TRBJ2-1 gives the whole variable domain ETGVTQSPTHLIKTRGQQVTLRCSSQSGHNTVSWYQQALGQGPQFIFQYYREEENGRGNFPPRFSGLQFPNYSSELNVNALELDDSALYLCASSFGGGRNEQFFGPGTRLTVL.

This clonotype was seen a few times. The J gene is TRBJ2-5, the V gene TRBV29-1; D not certain. The V and J ends lost 7 bases and 1 base respectively, with 13 bases between them. The CDR3 totals 13 residues. Germline V gene data show CDR1 as SQVTM and CDR2 as ANQGSEA. This chain's CDR3 is CSAMWTTQETQYF. As DNA, the CDR3 is TGCAGCGCCATGTGGACCACCCAAGAGACCCAGTACTTC.

This rearrangement joins TRBV7-9 to TRBJ1-4; TRBD1 aligns across 8 bases. The CDR3 loop spans 15 amino acids. Germline V gene lookup returns CDR1 SEHNR and CDR2 FQNEAQ (reference sequence). The trim removed 6 bases at V and 5 bases at J, leaving 8 bases unmatched. CDR3 protein: CASRKMGQENEKLFF. The CDR3 DNA is TGTGCCAGCAGAAAAATGGGACAGGAGAATGAAAAACTGTTTTTT.

There are many counts of this clonotype. The chain recombines TRBV12-3 or TRBV12-4 with TRBJ1-5; D remains unclear. V was clipped by 7 bases and J by 0 bases, with 16 bases between them. There are 16 residues in the CDR3. The CDR3 DNA is TGTGCCAGCACCAACATCCACCTAAATAGCAATCAGCCCCAGCATTTT. This encodes CASTNIHLNSNQPQHF.

The gene calls are TRBV10-3 and TRBJ1-3, with unresolved D. Germline CDR1 ENHRY, CDR2 SYGVKD. Trimming took off 8 bases at V and 1 base at J, with 9 bases between the two ends. CDR3 size: 13 residues. The DNA of the CDR3 is TGTGCCATCTCCGAGCCGTCTGGAAACACCATATATTTT. Translating gives CAISEPSGNTIYF.

The V and J genes are TRBV29-1 and TRBJ2-1, with 12 bases matching TRBD1. Per the germline V gene, CDR1 is SQVTM and CDR2 is ANQGSEA. This CDR3 has 12 residues. V dropped 6 bases and J dropped 9; count of bases not matched to a gene: 3. CDR3 in amino acids: CSVGTGGTEQFF. The CDR3 DNA is TGCAGCGTCGGGACAGGGGGCACTGAGCAGTTCTTC.

The rearrangement joins TRBV4-1 to TRBJ1-4; D is possibly TRBD1 (6 bases). Trimming shortened V by 8 bases and J by 11 bases, and 15 bases separated the two germline ends. Per germline, CDR1 MGHRA and CDR2 YSYEKL. The CDR3 spans 12 residues. DNA of the CDR3: TGCGCCAGCGGCCTCGGGACACCTAAACTGTTTTTT. Its translation: CASGLGTPKLFF.

The rearrangement links TRBV19 to TRBJ2-7; maybe TRBD2 (5 bases). The V and J ends lost 5 bases and 3 bases respectively, with 8 bases between them. The CDR3 loop spans 12 amino acids. Germline V gene lookup returns CDR1 LNHDA and CDR2 SQIVND (reference sequence). CDR3 protein: CASSPGDYEQYF. CDR3 bases: TGTGCCAGTAGTCCCGGGGACTACGAGCAGTACTTC.

V usage is TRBV6-6 and J usage is TRBJ1-5; D might be TRBD1 (6 bases). The CDR3 loop spans 15 amino acids. The V end lost 5 bases, the J end lost 4 bases, and 15 bases lay between the germline ends. Looked up from germline, CDR1 is MNHNY and CDR2 is SVGAGI (reference sequence). In nucleotides, the CDR3 is TGTGCCAGCAGTCAGAACAACAGGGTTAATCAGCCCCAGCATTTT. It translates to CASSQNNRVNQPQHF.